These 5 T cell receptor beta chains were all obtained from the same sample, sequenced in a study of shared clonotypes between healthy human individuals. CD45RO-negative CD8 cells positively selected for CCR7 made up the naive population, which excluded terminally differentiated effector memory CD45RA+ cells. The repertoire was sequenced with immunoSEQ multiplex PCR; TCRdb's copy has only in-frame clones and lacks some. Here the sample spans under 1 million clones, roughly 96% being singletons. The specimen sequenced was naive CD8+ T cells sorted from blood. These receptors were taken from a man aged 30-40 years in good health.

The CDR3 DNA reads as TGCGCCAGCAGCTTGGAGTCCATCCTGGTACGCACAGATACGCAGTATTTT. Its protein is CASSLESILVRTDTQYF. The chain has TRBV5-1 and TRBJ2-3; D unresolved. From germline, CDR1 is SGHRS and CDR2 YFSETQ. There are 17 residues in the CDR3. V gave up 0 bases and J gave up 1 base, with 15 bases separating them.

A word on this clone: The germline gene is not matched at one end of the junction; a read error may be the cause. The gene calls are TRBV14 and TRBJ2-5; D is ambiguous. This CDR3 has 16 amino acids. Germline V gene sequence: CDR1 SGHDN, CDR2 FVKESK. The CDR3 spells CASSQEENRAQENVNF. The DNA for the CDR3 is TGTGCCAGCAGCCAAGAAGAAAACCGGGCCCAGGAGAACGTGAACTTC.

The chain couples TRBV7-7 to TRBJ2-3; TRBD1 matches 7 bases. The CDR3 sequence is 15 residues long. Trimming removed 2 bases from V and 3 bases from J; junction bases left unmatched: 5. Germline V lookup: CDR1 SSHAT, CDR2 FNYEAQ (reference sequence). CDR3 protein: CASSLRGRFTDTQYF. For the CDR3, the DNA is TGTGCCAGCAGCTTAAGGGGGCGCTTTACAGATACGCAGTATTTT.

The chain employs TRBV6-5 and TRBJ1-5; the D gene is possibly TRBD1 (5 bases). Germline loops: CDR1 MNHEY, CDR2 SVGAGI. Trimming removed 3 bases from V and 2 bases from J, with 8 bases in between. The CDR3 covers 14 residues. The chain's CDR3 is CASSYLQGNQPQHF. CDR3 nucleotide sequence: TGTGCCAGCAGTTATTTACAGGGCAATCAGCCCCAGCATTTT.

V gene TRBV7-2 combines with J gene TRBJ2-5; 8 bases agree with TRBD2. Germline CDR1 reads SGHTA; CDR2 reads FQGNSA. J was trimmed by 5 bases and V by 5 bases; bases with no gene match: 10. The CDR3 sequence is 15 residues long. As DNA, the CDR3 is TGTGCCAGCAGCCCCGGGACTAGTTTTTGGGAGACCCAGTACTTC. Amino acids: CASSPGTSFWETQYF.